This T cell receptor (beta chain) comes out of a study of cytomegalovirus exposure and HLA in healthy donors. Notes on the study in general: Productive status was seen about 90% or about 30% of the time for most TCR beta V segments in an earlier analysis. V- and J-gene trimming in TCR beta was tied to a missense DCLRE1C variant by an analysis performed later. A later analysis found TCR association rates differed by HLA locus, highest for DRB1 and lowest for HLA-C.

This CDR3 is 15 amino acids long. After removal of 6 bases from V and 7 bases from J, the junction contained 10 bases not matched to a gene. Germline V lookup: CDR1 SGHNT, CDR2 YENEEA. The PCR contained 60 Vbeta and 13 Jbeta primers. Using immunoSEQ multiplex PCR, the repertoire was profiled, and TCRdb retains in-frame clones only, with some absent. Of 150,000 to 250,000 clones listed, 79% are singletons. This clone was seen a single time. The antigen is undetermined. The V and J genes are TRBV11-3 and TRBJ1-2; 11 bases align to TRBD1. Specimen: PBMCs. This clonotype originated in a woman aged 25 to 39 in good health and CMV-seropositive. The CDR3 protein is CASRPNRDRGTGYTF. CDR3 nucleotide sequence: TGTGCCAGCAGGCCTAACCGGGACAGGGGGACTGGCTACACCTTC.